This T cell receptor beta chain is drawn from a study of T cell repertoires in cytomegalovirus infection. Turning to the study itself: Matching HLA type, along with CMV infection, was indicated by public TCR beta signatures. Findings and caveats of the study: The study found HLA-C-restricted CMV-specific TCR beta clonotypes dominating the ex vivo response. Cumulative frequency of public TCR beta families picked out carriers of CMV plus the relevant HLA.

J gave up 3 bases and V 3 bases, and 9 bases lay outside the gene matches. This CDR3 comprises 15 residues. Germline CDR1 is DFQATT and CDR2 is SNEGSKA (reference sequence). One entry per CDR3 protein, called by TCRdb with MiXCR from the reads. The sample contains roughly 500,000 distinct CDR3 sequences, approximately 15% of which appear only once. This clonotype was seen a handful of times. No antigen is known for it. Sequencing was done on a sample of CD8+ T cells from PBMCs. This clonotype originated in a human donor in good health (CMV status not recorded). Some clones in this sample may be carry-over from other donors' samples. This chain links TRBV20-1 with TRBJ2-7; TRBD2 matches at 9 bases. The CDR3 region is CSASATGTSFYEQYF. CDR3 sequence (DNA): TGCAGTGCTAGTGCTACCGGGACTAGCTTCTACGAGCAGTACTTC.